Listed here are 5 T cell receptor beta chains from one sample, sequenced in a study of T cell clonality in common variable immunodeficiency. Only in-frame clones appear in the TCRdb table, and some are missing; sequencing was by immunoSEQ multiplex PCR. The data list 50,000 to 65,000 clones, none observed once; about 1.7% falls to the top ten. Sequencing was done on a sample of peripheral blood mononuclear cells. The origin of the receptors is a person between 18 and 75 years old in good health.

Ten or more counts support this clone. The read finishes 3 residues shy of the CDR3 end, and the germline J gene is used to complete it. The chain employs TRBV6-1 and TRBJ1-1; no definite D call. Trimming removed 4 bases at V and 0 bases at J, with 9 bases between. Germline CDR1 and CDR2: MNHNS and SASEGT. This CDR3 is built from 14 residues. CDR3 sequence reads: CASSGVGLNTEAFF. The DNA read from the CDR3 is TGTGCCAGCAGTGGCGTCGGTTTGAACACTGAA.

There are many counts of this clone. The read is 3 residues too short to cover the CDR3 end, so that end is filled in from the germline J gene. The chain couples TRBV5-4 to TRBJ2-7; possible D gene TRBD1, 5 bases. The CDR3 loop spans 14 amino acids. Germline V lookup: CDR1 SGHNT, CDR2 YYREEE (reference sequence). V was clipped by 4 bases and J by 6 bases, with 17 bases between them. CDR3 region: CASSQGVAAGEQYF. The CDR3 bases that were read are TGTGCCAGCAGCCAAGGGGTCGCGGCCGGCGAG. Together with reference TRBV5-4 and TRBJ2-7, the CDR3 gives the full variable domain: ETGVTQSPTHLIKTRGQQVTLRCSSQSGHNTVSWYQQALGQGPQFIFQYYREEENGRGNFPPRFSGLQFPNYSSELNVNALELDDSALYLCASSQGVAAGEQYFGPGTRLTVT.

Many counts were recorded for this clone. The CDR3 goes on 3 residues after the read ends, and that part is filled in from the germline J gene. The chain carries TRBV14 and TRBJ1-6, with a weak D call TRBD1 (6 bases). The CDR3 covers 15 residues. Trimming shortened V by 3 bases and J by 9 bases, and 15 bases separated the two germline ends. Germline V CDR1 and CDR2: SGHDN, FVKESK. The DNA read from the CDR3 is TGTGCCAGCAGCCACGACACAGGGCCGACTTCACCC. This gives the protein CASSHDTGPTSP. In full, the CDR3 reads CASSHDTGPTSPLHF.

Ten or more counts support this clone. The chain's CDR3 is CASSPVQGAGETQYF. The sequenced part of the CDR3 DNA is TGTGCCAGCTCACCGGTACAGGGGGCAGGCGAGACC. The gene calls are TRBV18 and TRBJ2-5; 9 positions agree with TRBD1. The read finishes 3 residues shy of the CDR3 end, and the germline J gene is used to complete it. The V segment lost 3 bases and the J segment 5 bases; nucleotides outside the gene matches: 7. CDR1 KGHSH and CDR2 LQKENI come from the germline V gene. The CDR3 extends over 15 amino acids.

This clone showed up many times. The read terminates 3 residues ahead of where the CDR3 ends, so the germline J gene completes it. The chain has TRBV10-1 and TRBJ2-3; 10 positions match TRBD2. Germline V gene lookup returns CDR1 WNHNN and CDR2 SYGVQD (reference sequence). The CDR3 spans 14 residues. Trimming removed 3 bases from V and 5 bases from J; junction bases left unmatched: 2. Here the CDR3 reads CASSDGTSEDTQYF. CDR3 DNA, as far as it was read: TGCGCCAGCAGTGATGGGACTAGCGAAGATACG.